This TCR beta chain was sequenced during a study of cytomegalovirus exposure and HLA in healthy donors. The V segment lost 1 base and the J segment 5 bases; nucleotides outside the gene matches: 4. Germline assignment: CDR1 SGHTA and CDR2 FQGNSA. The CDR3 contains 15 residues. The PCR employed 60 Vbeta primers together with 13 Jbeta primers. Repertoires were generated with immunoSEQ multiplex PCR, while TCRdb's copy carries only in-frame clones and drops some. The specimen's table records around 210,000 clones. The sample was PBMCs. The source is a girl aged 2 to 9 in good health and CMV-seropositive. The chain couples TRBV7-2 to TRBJ2-2; 7 bases are a match to TRBD2. CDR3 DNA: TGTGCCAGCAGCTTAGTGCGGGGAGGGACCGGGGAGCTGTTTTTT. As protein: CASSLVRGGTGELFF.